These 23 T cell receptor beta chains came from one sample sequenced in a study of control samples from healthy donors and cancer patients. Using immunoSEQ multiplex PCR, the repertoire was profiled, and TCRdb retains in-frame clones only, with some absent. This sample has over 150,000 clones, with 75% to 95% found just once. Specimen: blood. The receptors derive from a middle-aged woman in good health.

The chain has TRBV7-9 and TRBJ1-1; D uncertain. V was pared by 5 bases and J by 11 bases, with 12 bases between. The length of the CDR3 is 11 residues. Germline CDR1 and CDR2: SEHNR and FQNEAQ (reference sequence). The CDR3 DNA sequence: TGTGCCAGCAGCCCTGAACTTAGGGCTTTCTTT. Residues: CASSPELRAFF.

Of note for this clone: The junction departs from the called germline gene at one end, perhaps through a read error. This specimen includes other DNA sequences encoding the same CDR3. The V call is TRBV12-3 or TRBV12-4, the J call TRBJ1-1; no clear D. This CDR3 is built from 13 residues. The CDR3 reads CASSPGGGIEAFF. The CDR3 coding sequence is TGTGCCAGCAGTCCGGGAGGAGGGATTGAAGCCTTCTTT.

The gene calls are TRBV2 and TRBJ1-5; D is possibly TRBD1 (5 bases). V lost 4 bases and J lost 2, with 9 bases in between. CDR3 length: 14 residues. Germline CDR1 is SNHLY and CDR2 is FYNNEI. CDR3 sequence (DNA): TGTGCCAGCAGTGGAGACAGCCGCAATCAGCCCCAGCATTTT. Residues: CASSGDSRNQPQHF.

This clone was detected only once. The chain recombines TRBV6-5 with TRBJ1-6; 8 bases line up with TRBD1. The V gene's germline CDR1 is MNHEY and CDR2 SVGAGI. The CDR3 covers 13 residues. V lost 6 bases, J lost 14 bases, and 9 bases stayed unmatched. The CDR3 DNA sequence: TGTGCCAGCAGAACAGGGGGTGGATCGGCCCTCCACTTT. The encoded protein is CASRTGGGSALHF.

The chain has TRBV6-5 and TRBJ1-1; TRBD1 is a possible D gene (5 bases). The germline CDR1 and CDR2 sequences are MNHEY and SVGAGI. This CDR3 has 13 residues. V was cut by 6 bases and J by 4 bases, with 12 bases left in between. This CDR3 reads CASSPSGGTEAFF. CDR3 bases: TGTGCCAGCAGCCCATCGGGGGGCACTGAAGCTTTCTTT.

CDR3 region: CASSPGQGFSYGYTF. The DNA of the CDR3 is TGTGCCAGTAGTCCCGGACAGGGGTTCAGCTATGGCTACACCTTC. The genes are TRBV19 and TRBJ1-2, with 9 bases matching TRBD1. The length of the CDR3 is 15 residues. In germline, CDR1 is LNHDA, CDR2 SQIVND (reference sequence). J lost 4 bases, V lost 5 bases, and 8 bases had no gene match.

CDR3: CASSIQGFGEAFF. The CDR3 region has the DNA TGTGCCAGTAGTATTCAGGGGTTCGGTGAAGCTTTCTTT. This chain joins TRBV19 and TRBJ1-1; tentative D call: TRBD1 (6 bases). The V end lost 3 bases, the J end lost 7 bases, and 12 bases lay between the germline ends. Germline CDR1 LNHDA, CDR2 SQIVND (reference sequence). The CDR3 loop spans 13 amino acids.

Notes on this clone: At one boundary the junction diverges from the germline segment, which might be a read error. The rearrangement uses TRBV5-1 and TRBJ2-2, with D perhaps TRBD2 (6 bases). CDR3 length equals 14 residues. In germline, CDR1 is SGHRS, CDR2 YFSETQ. CDR3 sequence (DNA): TGCGCCAGCAGATTGGGGGGGAACACCGGGGAGCTGTTTTTT. Protein: CASRLGGNTGELFF. Full variable domain (rest looked up from reference TRBV5-1 and TRBJ2-2): KAGVTQTPRYLIKTRGQQVTLSCSPISGHRSVSWYQQTPGQGLQFLFEYFSETQRNKGNFPGRFSGRQFSNSRSEMNVSTLELGDSALYLCASRLGGNTGELFFGEGSRLTVL.

The genes are TRBV10-2 and TRBJ2-3; D might be TRBD2 (5 bases). Germline loops: CDR1 WSHSY, CDR2 SAAADI. Trimming left V 3 bases short and J 1 base short, with 17 bases between. The CDR3 has 17 residues. In nucleotides, the CDR3 is TGCGCCAGCAGTGATCTCAGGACTCGGAACCGCACAGATACGCAGTATTTT. It specifies CASSDLRTRNRTDTQYF.

The chain has TRBV18 and TRBJ1-1; TRBD1 matches 8 bases. With 3 bases clipped from V and 4 bases from J, the junction kept 4 bases outside the gene matches. The CDR3 runs 14 residues. Germline V gene sequence: CDR1 KGHSH, CDR2 LQKENI. The CDR3 nucleotides read TGTGCCAGCTCACCGGACAGGGAGGCCACTGAAGCTTTCTTT. Translated, it gives CASSPDREATEAFF.

The chain uses TRBV5-4 and TRBJ1-2; weak D call: TRBD1 (6 bases). Trimming cost V 0 bases and J 2 bases, with 8 bases left between them. This CDR3 contains 14 residues. Germline V gives CDR1 SGHNT, CDR2 YYREEE (reference sequence). The CDR3 protein is CASSLADRNYGYTF. In nucleotides, the CDR3 is TGTGCCAGCAGCTTGGCCGACAGGAACTATGGCTACACCTTC.

The chain has TRBV29-1 and TRBJ1-2; no firm D call. Per germline, CDR1 SQVTM and CDR2 ANQGSEA. Trimming shortened V by 1 base and J by 7 bases, and 13 bases separated the two germline ends. CDR3 length equals 13 residues. DNA for the CDR3: TGCAGCGTTGAAGGTTTAGTGGGATCTGGCTACACCTTC. Translated, it gives CSVEGLVGSGYTF.

CDR3 bases: TGTGCCAGCAGCTTCGGCGGGGGGTACAATGAGCAGTTCTTC. Its protein is CASSFGGGYNEQFF. The chain joins TRBV7-8 to TRBJ2-1; 8 nucleotides align to TRBD2. V gave up 3 bases and J gave up 4 bases; unmatched junction bases: 2. There are 14 residues in the CDR3. Per germline, CDR1 SGHVS and CDR2 FQNEAQ.

A single count supports this clone. The rearrangement links TRBV6-5 to TRBJ1-5, with D perhaps matching TRBD1 (5 bases). The CDR3 sequence is 12 residues long. V was shortened by 7 bases and J by 7 bases, with 11 bases between the two germline ends. The V gene's germline CDR1 is MNHEY and CDR2 SVGAGI. The CDR3 nucleotides read TGTGCCAGCAACCCCGGGGACCAGCCCCAGCATTTT. It encodes CASNPGDQPQHF.

The V and J genes are TRBV11-1 and TRBJ2-1; D remains unclear. Trimming took off 1 base at V and 4 bases at J, with 5 bases between the two ends. Germline-derived CDR1 and CDR2 are SGHAT and FQDESV (reference sequence). The CDR3 loop spans 13 amino acids. DNA of the CDR3: TGTGCCAGCAGCTTAGACCAGTACAATGAGCAGTTCTTC. This sequence encodes CASSLDQYNEQFF. The variable domain in full, completed from reference TRBV11-1 and TRBJ2-1, reads EAEVAQSPRYKITEKSQAVAFWCDPISGHATLYWYRQILGQGPELLVQFQDESVVDDSQLPKDRFSAERLKGVDSTLKIQPAELGDSAMYLCASSLDQYNEQFFGPGTRLTVL.

The chain recombines TRBV29-1 with TRBJ2-5; perhaps D is TRBD1 or TRBD2 (5 bases each). The CDR3 sequence is 14 residues long. The V gene's germline CDR1 is SQVTM and CDR2 ANQGSEA. V lost 3 bases and J lost 4, with 15 bases in between. This chain's CDR3 is CSVERAGHGETQYF. The CDR3 nucleotides read TGCAGCGTTGAGAGGGCAGGACATGGAGAGACCCAGTACTTC.

This rearrangement joins TRBV6-5 to TRBJ1-1; TRBD1 agrees at 7 bases. The CDR3 totals 14 residues. Losses at the gene ends were 4 bases for V and 0 bases for J; bases not matched to a gene: 2. In germline, CDR1 is MNHEY, CDR2 SVGAGI. The CDR3 region is CASSWDSMNTEAFF. CDR3 bases: TGTGCCAGCAGTTGGGACAGCATGAACACTGAAGCTTTCTTT.

The V and J genes are TRBV11-2 and TRBJ2-7; no definite D call. Germline loops: CDR1 SGHAT, CDR2 FQNNGV. This CDR3 is built from 10 residues. The germline V and J ends were trimmed by 9 bases and 8 bases, with 11 bases remaining between them. CDR3 coding DNA: TGTGCCAGTGGCCCCATGAAGCAGTACTTC. It is translated as CASGPMKQYF. The variable domain in full, with the rest retrieved from reference TRBV11-2 and TRBJ2-7, is EAGVAQSPRYKIIEKRQSVAFWCNPISGHATLYWYQQILGQGPKLLIQFQNNGVVDDSQLPKDRFSAERLKGVDSTLKIQPAKLEDSAVYLCASGPMKQYFGPGTRLTVT.

In its sample, this clone was seen once. This sequence joins TRBV6-6 and TRBJ1-1; D remains ambiguous. Germline V CDR1 and CDR2: MNHNY, SVGAGI (reference sequence). The V end was cut by 8 bases, the J end by 1 base, with 11 bases between. This CDR3 contains 13 residues. CDR3 protein: CASGDRTNTEAFF. The CDR3 DNA reads as TGTGCCAGCGGGGATCGGACGAACACTGAAGCTTTCTTT.

This clone was detected only once. This chain links TRBV5-8 with TRBJ1-2, with D possibly TRBD1 on 6 matching bases. Per the germline V gene, CDR1 is SGHTS and CDR2 is YDEGEE. The CDR3 has 17 amino acids. The V end lost 2 bases, the J end lost 6 bases, and 23 bases lay between the germline ends. CDR3 loop: CASSFPVTGASPDGYTF. The CDR3 DNA reads as TGTGCCAGCAGCTTTCCCGTGACAGGCGCGTCTCCTGATGGCTACACCTTC.

The chain combines TRBV19 with TRBJ1-5, with D possibly matching TRBD1 (5 bases). Germline CDR1 reads LNHDA; CDR2 reads SQIVND (reference sequence). This CDR3 is 16 amino acids long. Trimming took 5 bases from V and 6 from J, leaving 20 bases between them. DNA for the CDR3: TGTGCCAGTAGTCCCCACCGAGCGGCCGGGACTCAGCCCCAGCATTTT. It encodes CASSPHRAAGTQPQHF.

The chain carries TRBV12-3 or TRBV12-4 and TRBJ2-1; D might be TRBD2 (6 bases). The CDR3 is 13 amino acids. The V and J ends lost 6 bases and 3 bases respectively, with 9 bases between them. The chain's CDR3 is CASSGGVYNEQFF. The CDR3 DNA reads as TGTGCCAGCAGCGGCGGGGTCTACAATGAGCAGTTCTTC.

The gene calls are TRBV19 and TRBJ1-1, with 7 positions matching TRBD1. V lost 9 bases, J lost 2 bases, and 12 bases stayed unmatched. The CDR3 covers 15 residues. Germline lookup yields CDR1 LNHDA and CDR2 SQIVND (reference sequence). CDR3 DNA: TGTGCCAGCCAAGTGTGGGAGGGGGCCAACACTGAAGCTTTCTTT. It is translated as CASQVWEGANTEAFF.